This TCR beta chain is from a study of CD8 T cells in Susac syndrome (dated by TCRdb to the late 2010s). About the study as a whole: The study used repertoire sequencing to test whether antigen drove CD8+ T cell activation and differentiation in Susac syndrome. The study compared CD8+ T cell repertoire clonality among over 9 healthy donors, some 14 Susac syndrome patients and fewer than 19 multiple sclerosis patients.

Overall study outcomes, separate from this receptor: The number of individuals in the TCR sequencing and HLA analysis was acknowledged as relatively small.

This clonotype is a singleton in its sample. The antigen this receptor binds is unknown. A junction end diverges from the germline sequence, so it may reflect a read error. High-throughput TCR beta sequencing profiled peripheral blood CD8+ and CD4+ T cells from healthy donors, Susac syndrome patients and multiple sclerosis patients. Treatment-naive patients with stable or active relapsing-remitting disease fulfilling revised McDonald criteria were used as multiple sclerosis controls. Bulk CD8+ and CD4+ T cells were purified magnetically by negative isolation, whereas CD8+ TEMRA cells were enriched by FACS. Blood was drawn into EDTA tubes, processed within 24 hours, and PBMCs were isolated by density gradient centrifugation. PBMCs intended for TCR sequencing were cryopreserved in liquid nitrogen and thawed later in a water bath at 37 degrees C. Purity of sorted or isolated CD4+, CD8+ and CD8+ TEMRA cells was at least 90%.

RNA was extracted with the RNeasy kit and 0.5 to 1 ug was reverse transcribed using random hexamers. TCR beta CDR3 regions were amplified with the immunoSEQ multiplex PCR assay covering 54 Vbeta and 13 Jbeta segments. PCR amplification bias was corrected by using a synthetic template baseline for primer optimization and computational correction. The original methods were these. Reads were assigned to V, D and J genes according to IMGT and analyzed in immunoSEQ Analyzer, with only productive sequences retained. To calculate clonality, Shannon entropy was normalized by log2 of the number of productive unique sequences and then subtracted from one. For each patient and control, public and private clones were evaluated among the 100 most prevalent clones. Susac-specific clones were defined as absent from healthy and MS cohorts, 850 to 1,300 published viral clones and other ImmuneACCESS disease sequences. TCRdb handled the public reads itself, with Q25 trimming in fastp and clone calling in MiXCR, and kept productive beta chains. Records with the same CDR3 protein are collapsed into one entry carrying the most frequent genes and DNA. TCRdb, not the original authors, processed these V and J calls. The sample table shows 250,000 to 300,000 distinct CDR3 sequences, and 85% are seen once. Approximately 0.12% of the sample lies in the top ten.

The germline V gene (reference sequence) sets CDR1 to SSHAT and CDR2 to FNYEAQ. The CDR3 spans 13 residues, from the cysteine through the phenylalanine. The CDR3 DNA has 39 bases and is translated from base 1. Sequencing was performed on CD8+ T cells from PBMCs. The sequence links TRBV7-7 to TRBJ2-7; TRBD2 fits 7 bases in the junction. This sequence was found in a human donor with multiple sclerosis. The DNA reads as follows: TGTGCTAGCAGCTGGACGCGGGAGAGGGAGCAGTACTTC. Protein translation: CASSWTREREQYF.